This is a list of T cell receptor beta chains from one sample in a study of T cells after yellow fever vaccination. TCRdb analysed the 5' RACE reads with MiXCR anew, one entry per CDR3 protein. The table includes about 330,000 distinct CDR3 sequences, approximately 4% detected once. The sequences come from PBMCs, collected 5 days after the yellow fever booster vaccination. The receptors come from a man in his late teens or twenties who received the YFV17D yellow fever vaccine. Each CDR3 is given with its conserved first and last residue. A D gene is named only where the DNA matches it firmly. The size entry is marked missing in some rows and otherwise reads once, few, many or a size class.

abundance	d_gene	v_gene	j_gene	CDR3nt	CDR3aa
few	NA	TRBV18	TRBJ1-4	TGTGCCAGCTCAACCCAGGGGAATCCTTCGTTGGCAACTAATGAAAAACTGTTTTTT	CASSTQGNPSLATNEKLFF
NA	NA	TRBV5-1	TRBJ2-3	TGCGCCAGCAGCTCCCTATTAGCGGGCACAGATACGCAGTATTTT	CASSSLLAGTDTQYF
NA	NA	TRBV7-7	TRBJ2-2	TGTGCTAGCAGCTTTTCCGAGAACACCGGGGAGCTGTTTTTT	CASSFSENTGELFF
many	TRBD2	TRBV27	TRBJ2-5	TGTGCCAGCAGTCCCGGGGGGGTAGAGACCCAGTACTTC	CASSPGGVETQYF
NA	NA	TRBV7-2	TRBJ2-3	TGTGCCAGCAGACTAGCTGGTACGCAGTATTTT	CASRLAGTQYF
NA	NA	TRBV20-1	TRBJ2-5	TGCAGTGCTAAGGCTAGCTGGGAGACCCAGTACTTC	CSAKASWETQYF
many	NA	TRBV29-1	TRBJ1-6	TGCAGCGTTGAGACCGACTATAATTCACCCCTCCACTTT	CSVETDYNSPLHF
NA	NA	TRBV20-1	TRBJ1-1	TGCAGTGCGACCGAAGGGGGGAACACTGAAGCTTTCTTT	CSATEGGNTEAFF
few	NA	TRBV4-1	TRBJ2-5	TGCGCCAGCAGCGATACGGGGGCCCGAGAGACCCAGTACTTC	CASSDTGARETQYF
many	TRBD2	TRBV20-1	TRBJ2-3	TGCAGTGCTACCAAATACCTAGCGGGGAGCACAGATACGCAGTATTTT	CSATKYLAGSTDTQYF
NA	TRBD1	TRBV12-5	TRBJ1-2	TGTGCTAGTGGAAGGGACAGCTATGGCTACACCTTC	CASGRDSYGYTF
NA	TRBD1	TRBV7-2	TRBJ1-5	TGTGCCACCTCGCCCAGGGACAGTGCCATCTTTAGCAATCAGCCCCAGCATTTT	CATSPRDSAIFSNQPQHF
few	NA	TRBV4-2	TRBJ1-5	TGTGCCAGCAGCCAAGATTCAACAGATTTACAGCCCCAGCATTTT	CASSQDSTDLQPQHF
few	NA	TRBV19	TRBJ2-5	TGTGCAAGTAGTCCTCGACAGGCCCACAGGGAGACCCAGTACTTC	CASSPRQAHRETQYF
few	TRBD2	TRBV19	TRBJ2-1	TGTGCCAGTAGAAGTGGACTAGCGGGGGGCAATGAGCAGTTCTTC	CASRSGLAGGNEQFF
few	TRBD2	TRBV7-2	TRBJ2-5	TGTGCCAGCAGCTTACCTTTCGGCGGGGGGGCGTTGGAGACCCAGTACTTC	CASSLPFGGGALETQYF
few	NA	TRBV20-1	TRBJ1-4	TGCAGTGCTAGAGGCGCCAGTTCTAATGAAAAACTGTTTTTT	CSARGASSNEKLFF
many	TRBD1	TRBV4-3	TRBJ2-5	TGCGCCAGCAGCCAAGGGACAGGGGACCAAGAGACCCAGTACTTC	CASSQGTGDQETQYF
NA	TRBD2	TRBV12-5	TRBJ2-7	TGTGCTAGTGGTTTGGCCTTGACTAGCGGGGCCTACGAGCAGTACTTC	CASGLALTSGAYEQYF
many	NA	TRBV5-5	TRBJ1-5	TGTGCCAGCAGCATAGGAACAGGATCCAATCAGCCCCAGCATTTT	CASSIGTGSNQPQHF
NA	NA	TRBV4-2	TRBJ1-1	TGTGCCAGCAGCCAAGAAGTAAGGGGGGCGAGCGACCACGCTTTCTTT	CASSQEVRGASDHAFF
few	NA	TRBV27	TRBJ1-1	TGTGCCAGCAGGCGGGTGTCCACAGCGAGAGGAACTGAAGCTTTCTTT	CASRRVSTARGTEAFF